At least ten counts were recorded for the clone carrying this T cell receptor beta chain. Unique molecular identifiers tagged the TCRbeta library. TCRdb reprocessed the PCR reads via MiXCR and lists one record per CDR3 protein. Of 450,000 to 500,000 distinct CDR3 sequences in the sample, approximately 13% are singletons; the top ten hold less than 6.5%. This specimen belongs to a study of T-cell reconstitution after alpha-beta-depleted transplantation in children. Germline-derived CDR1 and CDR2 are SGHTA and FQGTGA. The J segment lost 11 bases and the V segment lost 3 bases, leaving 6 bases of the junction unmatched. CDR3 length: 14 residues.

The sample was PBMCs from the stem cell graft donor, taken from the stem cell graft. The TCR originated in a human donor who donated a stem cell graft to a child with combined immunodeficiency. J is TRBJ2-3 and V is TRBV7-3; TRBD2 matches at 12 bases. CDR3 sequence reads: CASSLAGTSGLQYF. The CDR3 DNA follows: TGTGCCAGCAGCTTGGCCGGGACTAGCGGGTTGCAGTATTTT. Together with reference TRBV7-3 and TRBJ2-3, the CDR3 gives the full variable domain: GAGVSQTPSNKVTEKGKYVELRCDPISGHTALYWYRQSLGQGPEFLIYFQGTGAADDSGLPNDRFFAVRPEGSVSTLKIQRTERGDSAVYLCASSLAGTSGLQYFGPGTRLTVL.